Given below is one T cell receptor beta chain in context. Assay: immunoSEQ multiplex PCR; the TCRdb copy retains only in-frame clones and omits some. The sample records tens of thousands of clones, about 90% being singletons. With V trimmed by 4 bases and J by 9 bases, 5 bases remained unmatched. The CDR3 runs to 12 residues. The germline gives CDR1 SEHNR, CDR2 FQNEAQ (reference sequence). These data originate in a study of blood T cell repertoires in COVID-19. Study summary: PBMCs, B-cell-depleted T cells, or T cells were the source of the cDNA or gDNA that made up the material.

The clonotype was recovered from a human donor in a cohort sampled during active COVID-19. This rearrangement joins TRBV7-9 to TRBJ1-1; 7 bases are shared with TRBD1. What was sequenced was peripheral blood. The CDR3 sequence: CASSSLDRKAFF. The CDR3, as DNA: TGTGCCAGCAGCTCCCTGGACAGGAAAGCTTTCTTT.